A selection of T cell receptor beta chains follows, all from one sample in a study of T-cell memory formation after mild COVID-19. TCRdb itself ran the 5' RACE reads through MiXCR, one entry per CDR3 protein. The sample carries 250,000 to 350,000 distinct CDR3 sequences, roughly 21% recorded once. The sequenced sample was PBMCs or a T cell subset sorted from them (not recorded which). The receptor source for this set is a man aged 18 to 30 who had mild COVID-19 (a few samples of this study predate the infection). Cell type and time point are not known. CDR3s leave out the opening cysteine and the closing phenylalanine or tryptophan.

V: TRBV4-1; J: TRBJ1-2; CDR3: ASSHRLTGFVGYT
V: TRBV7-9; J: TRBJ1-1; CDR3: ASSGGVTDEAF
V: TRBV7-9; J: TRBJ1-2; CDR3: ASSDTGFNYGYT
V: TRBV7-9; J: TRBJ2-1; CDR3: ASSPSKGVGEQF
V: TRBV4-3; J: TRBJ2-3; CDR3: ASSQSGGFYGTQY
V: TRBV10-3; J: TRBJ1-5; CDR3: AISGGGLGQPQH
V: TRBV5-1; J: TRBJ1-4; CDR3: ASSLQQGAREKLF
V: TRBV29-1; J: TRBJ2-5; CDR3: SVEGNQETQY
V: TRBV20-1; J: TRBJ2-3; CDR3: SASDPSSTDTQY
V: TRBV18; J: TRBJ1-5; CDR3: ASSATDGKEPQH
V: TRBV29-1; J: TRBJ1-1; CDR3: SVRRNTEAF
V: TRBV5-1; J: TRBJ2-2; CDR3: ASSPGGPTGELF
V: TRBV9; J: TRBJ2-3; CDR3: ASSVGARYTDTQY
V: TRBV29-1; J: TRBJ2-2; CDR3: SVRSGLANTGELF
V: TRBV3-1; J: TRBJ1-5; CDR3: ASSQDQRTRQPQH
V: TRBV6-2/TRBV6-3; J: TRBJ1-5; CDR3: ASSYRDIGPEH
V: TRBV5-1; J: TRBJ2-3; CDR3: ASSTGLAGGPATDTQY
V: TRBV12-3/TRBV12-4; J: TRBJ2-2; CDR3: ASSLYRDTGELF
V: TRBV29-1; J: TRBJ2-3; CDR3: SADQGAGTDTQY
V: TRBV20-1; J: TRBJ2-5; CDR3: SATRLAGIQETQY
V: TRBV19; J: TRBJ1-1; CDR3: ANPREAPNTEAF
V: TRBV24-1; J: TRBJ2-3; CDR3: ATSDRRRTDTQY
V: TRBV4-1; J: TRBJ2-1; CDR3: ASSRTASGVGEQF
V: TRBV6-5; J: TRBJ1-2; CDR3: ASSAGTNYGYT
V: TRBV6-6; J: TRBJ1-6; CDR3: ASSYSGSLNSPLH
V: TRBV7-2; J: TRBJ2-7; CDR3: ASSLAHSSYEQY
V: TRBV5-1; J: TRBJ1-2; CDR3: ASSLSMGVPGYT
V: TRBV11-2; J: TRBJ2-5; CDR3: ASSFISSAQY
V: TRBV7-9; J: TRBJ1-4; CDR3: ASSFYGDMGEKLF
V: TRBV4-1; J: TRBJ2-6; CDR3: ASSQDAGAGANVLT
V: TRBV4-3; J: TRBJ2-2; CDR3: ASSQDSGGANTGELF
V: TRBV29-1; J: TRBJ2-5; CDR3: SERSGGQETQY